The rows below give T cell receptor beta chains drawn from one sample of a study of cytomegalovirus exposure and HLA in healthy donors. Using immunoSEQ multiplex PCR, the repertoire was profiled, and TCRdb retains in-frame clones only, with some absent. The table shows approximately 110,000 clones, with approximately 80% occurring only once. Sequenced sample: PBMCs. Every receptor here comes from a woman under 30 in good health and CMV-seronegative. CDR3s include the opening cysteine and the closing phenylalanine or tryptophan. Each record gives: D gene, V gene, J gene, clone size, CDR3 protein. D genes are given only for firm matches. Expanded clones get a size class; other rows say once, few or many, or leave the size out.

D gene: NA
V gene: TRBV6-1
J gene: TRBJ1-5
clone size: once
CDR3 protein: CASTSGHYSNQPQHF

D gene: TRBD2
V gene: TRBV2
J gene: TRBJ2-7
clone size: NA
CDR3 protein: CASRGLARRGSEQYF

D gene: TRBD1
V gene: TRBV11-2
J gene: TRBJ1-5
clone size: NA
CDR3 protein: CASSPGTGNFLSNQPQHF

D gene: TRBD1
V gene: TRBV29-1
J gene: TRBJ1-1
clone size: few
CDR3 protein: CSVGGGAEAFF

D gene: NA
V gene: TRBV14
J gene: TRBJ1-3
clone size: NA
CDR3 protein: CASSQDQISGNTIYF

D gene: TRBD1
V gene: TRBV29-1
J gene: TRBJ1-2
clone size: NA
CDR3 protein: CSVLPLTGGYGYTF

D gene: NA
V gene: TRBV5-5
J gene: TRBJ1-5
clone size: NA
CDR3 protein: CASSLAPEGPQHF

D gene: TRBD2
V gene: TRBV7-2
J gene: TRBJ2-1
clone size: NA
CDR3 protein: CASSQTSGGAWRNEQFF

D gene: NA
V gene: TRBV5-6
J gene: TRBJ1-1
clone size: NA
CDR3 protein: CASSIRTENTEAFF

D gene: NA
V gene: TRBV7-2
J gene: TRBJ1-1
clone size: NA
CDR3 protein: CASSLLQTQSEAFF

D gene: NA
V gene: TRBV7-9
J gene: TRBJ1-2
clone size: NA
CDR3 protein: CASSSAGAGGYTF

D gene: NA
V gene: TRBV4-2
J gene: TRBJ1-5
clone size: NA
CDR3 protein: CASSQDSNSNQPQHF

D gene: TRBD2
V gene: TRBV4-1
J gene: TRBJ2-5
clone size: NA
CDR3 protein: CASSPTTSGRKETQYF

D gene: NA
V gene: TRBV10-3
J gene: TRBJ1-1
clone size: few
CDR3 protein: CAISEQGKNTEAFF

D gene: NA
V gene: TRBV20-1
J gene: TRBJ2-1
clone size: NA
CDR3 protein: CSAWPNNEQFF

D gene: NA
V gene: TRBV19
J gene: TRBJ1-2
clone size: NA
CDR3 protein: CASSIETGNYGYTF

D gene: NA
V gene: TRBV1
J gene: TRBJ2-1
clone size: NA
CDR3 protein: CTSRRRPRGLSSYNEQFF

D gene: TRBD1
V gene: TRBV6-1
J gene: TRBJ1-6
clone size: few
CDR3 protein: CASRLDRESPLHF

D gene: NA
V gene: TRBV30
J gene: TRBJ1-1
clone size: NA
CDR3 protein: CAWSVRGGIGTEAFF

D gene: TRBD1
V gene: TRBV6-5
J gene: TRBJ1-4
clone size: NA
CDR3 protein: CASSYTQQGASEKLFF

D gene: NA
V gene: TRBV10-3
J gene: TRBJ2-7
clone size: NA
CDR3 protein: CAISALQGEQYF

D gene: TRBD1
V gene: TRBV6-5
J gene: TRBJ1-1
clone size: NA
CDR3 protein: CASITQGGNTEAFF

D gene: TRBD2
V gene: TRBV6-5
J gene: NA
clone size: NA
CDR3 protein: CASRDSGRSPYEQYF

D gene: NA
V gene: TRBV10-1
J gene: TRBJ1-1
clone size: NA
CDR3 protein: CASRSRSNTEDFF

D gene: TRBD1
V gene: TRBV27
J gene: TRBJ1-2
clone size: NA
CDR3 protein: CASRTYTGDSWGYTF

D gene: NA
V gene: TRBV6-6
J gene: TRBJ2-3
clone size: NA
CDR3 protein: CASSPYSGSDTDTQYF

D gene: TRBD2
V gene: TRBV28
J gene: TRBJ2-5
clone size: NA
CDR3 protein: CASSSRAAGLAMNLKTQYF

D gene: NA
V gene: TRBV27
J gene: TRBJ2-7
clone size: NA
CDR3 protein: CASTLRWGLSNEQYF

D gene: TRBD1
V gene: TRBV19
J gene: TRBJ1-2
clone size: NA
CDR3 protein: CASSRWDSKGDGYTF

D gene: TRBD2
V gene: TRBV19
J gene: TRBJ2-1
clone size: NA
CDR3 protein: CASSFLLAGGPYEQFF

D gene: NA
V gene: TRBV6-6
J gene: TRBJ1-2
clone size: NA
CDR3 protein: CASSPRDIYGYTF

D gene: NA
V gene: TRBV5-1
J gene: TRBJ1-6
clone size: once
CDR3 protein: CASSLEPGSSYNSPLHF

D gene: TRBD1
V gene: TRBV5-4
J gene: TRBJ1-2
clone size: NA
CDR3 protein: CASSLEAGGFYGYTF

D gene: TRBD1
V gene: TRBV6-6
J gene: NA
clone size: NA
CDR3 protein: CASSYSGQGNEQFF

D gene: TRBD1
V gene: TRBV19
J gene: TRBJ1-1
clone size: few
CDR3 protein: CASYRGWNTEAFF

D gene: NA
V gene: TRBV7-2
J gene: TRBJ1-1
clone size: NA
CDR3 protein: CASSLAREDTEAFF

D gene: NA
V gene: TRBV30
J gene: TRBJ1-1
clone size: NA
CDR3 protein: CAWSPEQVPTEAFF

D gene: TRBD2
V gene: TRBV27
J gene: TRBJ2-7
clone size: NA
CDR3 protein: CASSLGTSGYEQYF

D gene: NA
V gene: TRBV7-8
J gene: TRBJ2-5
clone size: NA
CDR3 protein: CASSLAQGRRQETQYF

D gene: NA
V gene: TRBV19
J gene: TRBJ1-1
clone size: NA
CDR3 protein: CASSRGSNTEAFF

D gene: TRBD1
V gene: TRBV6-5
J gene: TRBJ1-1
clone size: NA
CDR3 protein: CASSLQGVNTEAFF

D gene: TRBD1
V gene: TRBV19
J gene: TRBJ1-2
clone size: NA
CDR3 protein: CASSIQRGLKGYGYTF

D gene: TRBD1
V gene: TRBV5-6
J gene: TRBJ2-5
clone size: NA
CDR3 protein: CASSRTGVEETQYF

D gene: TRBD1
V gene: TRBV2
J gene: TRBJ1-5
clone size: NA
CDR3 protein: CASRGTGDSNQPQHF

D gene: NA
V gene: TRBV27
J gene: TRBJ1-1
clone size: NA
CDR3 protein: CASSMGAGRNTEAFF

D gene: NA
V gene: TRBV30
J gene: TRBJ2-3
clone size: NA
CDR3 protein: CAWSEGGADPHTQYF

D gene: NA
V gene: TRBV6-6
J gene: TRBJ1-2
clone size: once
CDR3 protein: CASSTTRGYGYTF

D gene: TRBD2
V gene: TRBV5-1
J gene: TRBJ2-1
clone size: NA
CDR3 protein: CASSVTSGVDNEQFF

D gene: NA
V gene: TRBV19
J gene: TRBJ1-5
clone size: NA
CDR3 protein: CATNWAIHSNQPQHF

D gene: NA
V gene: TRBV30
J gene: TRBJ1-6
clone size: NA
CDR3 protein: CAWSVQDNSPLHF

D gene: NA
V gene: TRBV11-2
J gene: TRBJ1-2
clone size: few
CDR3 protein: CASSHRAAYGYTF

D gene: TRBD1
V gene: TRBV18
J gene: TRBJ2-7
clone size: NA
CDR3 protein: CASSPPQGQGYEQYF

D gene: TRBD2
V gene: TRBV7-2
J gene: TRBJ2-5
clone size: NA
CDR3 protein: CASSWPGGGQETQYF